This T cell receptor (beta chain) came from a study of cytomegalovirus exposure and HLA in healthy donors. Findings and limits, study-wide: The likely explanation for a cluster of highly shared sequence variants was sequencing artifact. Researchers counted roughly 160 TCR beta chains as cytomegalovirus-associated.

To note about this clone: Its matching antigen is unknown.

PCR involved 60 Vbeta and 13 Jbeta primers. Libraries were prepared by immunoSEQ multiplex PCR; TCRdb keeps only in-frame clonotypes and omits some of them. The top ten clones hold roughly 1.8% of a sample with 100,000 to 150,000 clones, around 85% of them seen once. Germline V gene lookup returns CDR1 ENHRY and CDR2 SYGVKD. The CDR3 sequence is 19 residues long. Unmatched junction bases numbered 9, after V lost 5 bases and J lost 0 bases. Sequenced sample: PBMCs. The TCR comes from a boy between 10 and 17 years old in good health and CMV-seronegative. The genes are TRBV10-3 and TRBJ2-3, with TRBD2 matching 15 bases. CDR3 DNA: TGTGCCATCAGTAGGACTAGCGGGGGGGCCTTTGTGAGCACAGATACGCAGTATTTT. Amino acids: CAISRTSGGAFVSTDTQYF.